The 13 T cell receptor beta chains given below trace back to one sample, sequenced in a study of T and B cells in COVID-19 patients. TRB was amplified from roughly 250-500 ng of blood genomic DNA. BIOMED2 TRB-A/B primer pools were used in multiplex TRB PCR. MiXCR, applied by TCRdb to the multiplex PCR reads, yields one record per CDR3 protein. This table holds 23,000 or so distinct CDR3 sequences, about 31% found once. Sequencing was done on a sample of blood. All receptors derive from a human donor who had recovered from COVID-19.

This chain joins TRBV5-1 and TRBJ2-2; TRBD1 might be the D (5 bases). The CDR3 is 15 residues long. The germline V gene encodes CDR1 SGHRS and CDR2 YFSETQ. V was cut by 2 bases and J by 5 bases, with 13 bases left in between. The CDR3 protein is CASSFGHMGTGELFF. The CDR3 bases are TGCGCCAGCAGCTTTGGACACATGGGGACCGGGGAGCTGTTTTTT.

This clonotype has just one count. The chain employs TRBV5-6 and TRBJ1-1, with unresolved D. Germline V gives CDR1 SGHDT, CDR2 YYEEEE. V dropped 1 base and J dropped 10 bases, with 14 bases sitting between them. The length of the CDR3 is 13 residues. CDR3 DNA: TGTGCCAGCAGCTTGCTCCATTCGACGGCAGCTTTCTTT. It yields the protein CASSLLHSTAAFF.

This clonotype came up a few times. The gene calls are TRBV5-1 and TRBJ2-1; 10 bases are shared with TRBD2. This CDR3 is built from 20 residues. The germline V gene encodes CDR1 SGHRS and CDR2 YFSETQ. V lost 0 bases, J lost 0 bases, and 12 bases stayed unmatched. CDR3 nucleotides: TGCGCCAGCAGCTTGGCCAGAGCGGGGGGGTTATCGAGCTCCTACAATGAGCAGTTCTTC. It yields the protein CASSLARAGGLSSSYNEQFF.

The sample holds many counts of this clonotype. V usage is TRBV29-1 and J usage is TRBJ1-5; TRBD1 agrees at 12 bases. CDR1 and CDR2 from the germline V gene are SQVTM and ANQGSEA. The CDR3 has 17 amino acids. Trimming at V came to 6 bases and at J to 4 bases, leaving 13 bases not matched to a gene. The CDR3 spells CSVTGQGARGTNQPQHF. The CDR3 DNA sequence: TGCAGCGTGACGGGACAGGGGGCAAGGGGGACAAATCAGCCCCAGCATTTT.

The chain links TRBV7-9 to TRBJ2-7; D perhaps matches TRBD2 (5 bases). The CDR3 has 12 amino acids. The ends were cut back, 1 base at V and 7 bases at J, with 8 bases in the middle. Germline loops: CDR1 SEHNR, CDR2 FQNEAQ (reference sequence). Here the CDR3 DNA reads TGTGCCAGCAGCTTAGATAGGAGGGAGCAGTACTTC. Protein: CASSLDRREQYF.

At least ten counts were recorded for this clonotype. This chain joins TRBV6-1 and TRBJ2-5; 9 bases agree with TRBD1. The CDR3 is 15 amino acids. Trimming removed 2 bases from V and 4 bases from J; junction bases left unmatched: 5. Germline CDR1 MNHNS, CDR2 SASEGT. CDR3 DNA: TGTGCCAGCAGTGAATTACAGGGGGCGGGAGAGACCCAGTACTTC. As protein: CASSELQGAGETQYF.

By share, this clonotype counts as medium-sized (0.01 to 0.1%). This chain links TRBV6-5 with TRBJ1-4; 8 positions agree with TRBD1. Per the germline V gene, CDR1 is MNHEY and CDR2 is SVGAGI. The CDR3 is 13 amino acids. V lost 6 bases to trimming and J lost 8 bases; unmatched junction nucleotides: 5. As DNA, the CDR3 is TGTGCCAGCAGACAGGGGGGGAGAGAAAAACTGTTTTTT. It translates to CASRQGGREKLFF.

This clonotype was seen more than once but under ten times. The J gene is TRBJ2-7, the V gene TRBV12-3 or TRBV12-4; no firm D call. V lost 3 bases to trimming and J lost 2 bases, with 11 bases between them. The CDR3 is 14 amino acids. CDR3 in DNA: TGTGCCAGCAGTTTGCACAGCTTAGCCTACGAGCAGTACTTC. This encodes CASSLHSLAYEQYF.

The table lists this clonotype with a few counts. The gene calls are TRBV5-1 and TRBJ2-1, with 8 nucleotides matching TRBD2. Trimming removed 6 bases from V and 8 bases from J; junction bases left unmatched: 7. The CDR3 is made up of 13 amino acids. Germline values: CDR1 SGHRS, CDR2 YFSETQ. Here the CDR3 DNA reads TGCGCCAGCACGCAGCGGGGGTCCGATGAGCAGTTCTTC. It specifies CASTQRGSDEQFF.

This clonotype was seen only once. J is TRBJ2-3 and V is TRBV11-3; possible D gene TRBD2, 6 bases. Germline values: CDR1 SGHNT, CDR2 YENEEA. This CDR3 has 15 residues. V dropped 3 bases and J dropped 14 bases, with 24 bases sitting between them. CDR3 sequence reads: CASSLDLSGGTRTYF. The DNA of the CDR3 is TGTGCCAGCAGCTTGGATTTATCAGGCGGGACCCGTACGTATTTT.

The chain couples TRBV6-1 to TRBJ2-1; TRBD2 aligns across 8 bases. Unmatched junction bases numbered 11, after V lost 4 bases and J lost 6 bases. This CDR3 region has 16 residues. Germline CDR1 and CDR2: MNHNS and SASEGT. In DNA form, the CDR3 reads TGTGCCAGCAGTGCCCCCGGGACTAGGTTACTCAATGAGCAGTTCTTC. Protein product: CASSAPGTRLLNEQFF.

There are a few counts of this clonotype. The gene calls are TRBV30 and TRBJ2-1, with 8 bases fitting TRBD2. Germline trimming cut 4 bases from V and 4 bases from J; bases unmatched to any gene: 9. The germline CDR1 and CDR2 sequences are GTSNPN and SVGIG (reference sequence). The CDR3 spans 15 residues. The CDR3: CAWTRGGKVYNEQFF. CDR3 sequence (DNA): TGTGCCTGGACCCGGGGGGGGAAGGTATACAATGAGCAGTTCTTC.

This sequence joins TRBV18 and TRBJ1-5; D is unclear. V was shortened by 3 bases and J by 4 bases, with 7 bases between the two germline ends. This CDR3 has 13 amino acids. Looked up from germline, CDR1 is KGHSH and CDR2 is LQKENI. The CDR3 sequence is CASSPDGNQPQHF. The DNA for the CDR3 is TGTGCCAGCTCACCCGACGGGAATCAGCCCCAGCATTTT.